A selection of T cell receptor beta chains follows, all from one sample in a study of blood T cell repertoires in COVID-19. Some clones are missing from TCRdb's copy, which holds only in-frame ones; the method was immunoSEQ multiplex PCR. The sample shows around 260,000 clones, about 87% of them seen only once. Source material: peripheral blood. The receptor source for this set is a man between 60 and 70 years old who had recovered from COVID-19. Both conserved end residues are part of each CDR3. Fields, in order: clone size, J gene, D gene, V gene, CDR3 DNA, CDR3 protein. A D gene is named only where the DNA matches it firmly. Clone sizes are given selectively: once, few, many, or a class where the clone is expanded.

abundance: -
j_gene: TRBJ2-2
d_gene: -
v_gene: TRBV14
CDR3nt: TGTGCCAGCAGCAGCTGGGGGCCCGCGAACACCGGGGAGCTGTTTTTT
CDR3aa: CASSSWGPANTGELFF

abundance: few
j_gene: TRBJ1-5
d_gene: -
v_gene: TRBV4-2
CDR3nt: TGTGCCAGCAGCCCGAGCAGGGGCGGTCAGCCCCAGCATTTT
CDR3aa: CASSPSRGGQPQHF

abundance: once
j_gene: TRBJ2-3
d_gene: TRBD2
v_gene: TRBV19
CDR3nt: TGTGCCAGTAGTCGCCCTAGCGGGAGCACAGATACGCAGTATTTT
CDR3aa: CASSRPSGSTDTQYF

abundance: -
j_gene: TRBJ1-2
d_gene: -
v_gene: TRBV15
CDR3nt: TGTGCCACCTCTCGTCAAGGGGACTATGGCTACACCTTC
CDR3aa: CATSRQGDYGYTF

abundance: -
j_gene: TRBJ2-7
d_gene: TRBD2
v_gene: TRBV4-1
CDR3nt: TGCGCCAGCAGCCAGACCGGGACTAGCGGGGGGGGGAGCTCCTACGAGCAGTACTTC
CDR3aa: CASSQTGTSGGGSSYEQYF

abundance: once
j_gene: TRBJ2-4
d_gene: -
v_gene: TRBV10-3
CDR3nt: TGTGCCATCAGTGACCATCCCGGGACCAAAAACATTCAGTACTTC
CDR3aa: CAISDHPGTKNIQYF

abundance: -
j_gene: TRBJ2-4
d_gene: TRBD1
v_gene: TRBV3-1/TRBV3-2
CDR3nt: TGTGCCAGCAGCTACAGGGGCCCCAAAAACATTCAGTACTTC
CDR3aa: CASSYRGPKNIQYF

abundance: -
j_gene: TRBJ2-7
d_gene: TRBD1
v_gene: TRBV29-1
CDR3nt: TGCAGCGCCAACGGACAGGGGGTATCCTACGAGCAGTACTTC
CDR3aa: CSANGQGVSYEQYF

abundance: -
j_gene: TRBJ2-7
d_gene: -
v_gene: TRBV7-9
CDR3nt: TGTGCCAGCAGCTCGAGCGAGCGGGCCTACGAGCAGTACTTC
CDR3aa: CASSSSERAYEQYF

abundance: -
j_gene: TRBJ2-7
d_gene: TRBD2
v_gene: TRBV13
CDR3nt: TGTGCCAGCAGCTGGACTAGCGGGAGACCCTCTTTGGTCGAGCAGTACTTC
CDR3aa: CASSWTSGRPSLVEQYF

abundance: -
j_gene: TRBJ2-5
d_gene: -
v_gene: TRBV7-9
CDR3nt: TGTGCCAGCAGCTTAGAGGAGGGCCAAGAGACCCAGTACTTC
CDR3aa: CASSLEEGQETQYF

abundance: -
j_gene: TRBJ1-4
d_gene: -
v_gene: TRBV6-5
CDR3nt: TGTGCCACCCTACAGGCTTTTGCAACTAATGAAAAACTGTTTTTT
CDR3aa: CATLQAFATNEKLFF

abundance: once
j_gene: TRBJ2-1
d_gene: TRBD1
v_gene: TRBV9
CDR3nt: TGTGCCAGCAGCGTAGGACCGACAGGGCTGAACAATGAGCAGTTCTTC
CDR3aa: CASSVGPTGLNNEQFF

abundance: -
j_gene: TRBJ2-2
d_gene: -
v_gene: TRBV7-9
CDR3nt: TGTGCCAGCAGCTTAACTAGAACCGGGGAGCTGTTTTTT
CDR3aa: CASSLTRTGELFF

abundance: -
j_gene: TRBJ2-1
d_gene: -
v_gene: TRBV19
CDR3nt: TGTGCCAGTAGTATAGATCAGGGAAGGGGTGAGCAGTTCTTC
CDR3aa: CASSIDQGRGEQFF

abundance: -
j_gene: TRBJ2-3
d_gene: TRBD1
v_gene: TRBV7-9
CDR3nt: TGTGCCAGCAGGGGACAGGCCACAGATACGCAGTATTTT
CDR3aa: CASRGQATDTQYF

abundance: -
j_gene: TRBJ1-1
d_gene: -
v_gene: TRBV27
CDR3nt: TGTGCCAGCAGTGGTTGGGGCGGGAACACTGAAGCTTTCTTT
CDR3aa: CASSGWGGNTEAFF

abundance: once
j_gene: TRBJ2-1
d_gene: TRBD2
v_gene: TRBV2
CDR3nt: TGTGCCAGCATCTTGCAACTAGCGGCCTACAATGAGCAGTTCTTC
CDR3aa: CASILQLAAYNEQFF

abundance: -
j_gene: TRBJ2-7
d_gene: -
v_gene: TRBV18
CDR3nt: TGTGCCAGCTCACTGGGACTCTTGGCCTACGAGCAGTACTTC
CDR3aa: CASSLGLLAYEQYF

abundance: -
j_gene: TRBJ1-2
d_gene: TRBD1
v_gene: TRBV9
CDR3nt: TGTGCCAGCAGCGTAGCGTGGACAGGGGATGACTATGGCTACACCTTC
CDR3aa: CASSVAWTGDDYGYTF

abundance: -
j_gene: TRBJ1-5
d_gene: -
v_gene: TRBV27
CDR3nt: TGTGCCAGCAGTTTAGTCCAGGGACTTTATAGCAATCAGCCCCAGCATTTT
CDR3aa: CASSLVQGLYSNQPQHF

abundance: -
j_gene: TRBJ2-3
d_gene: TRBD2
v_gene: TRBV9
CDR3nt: TGTGCCAGCAGCGTAGTTGATCGTGGGACTAGCGGCACAGATACGCAGTATTTT
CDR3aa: CASSVVDRGTSGTDTQYF

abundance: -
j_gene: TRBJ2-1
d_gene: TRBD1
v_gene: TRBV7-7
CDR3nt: TGTGCCAGCAGCTTAGCGTGGGGGACAGGTTTATACAATGAGCAGTTCTTC
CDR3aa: CASSLAWGTGLYNEQFF

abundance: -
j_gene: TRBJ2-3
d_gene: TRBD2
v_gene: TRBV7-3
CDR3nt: TGTGCCAGCAGCCTCCAGACTAGCGGTGGTGTTACGCAGTATTTT
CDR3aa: CASSLQTSGGVTQYF

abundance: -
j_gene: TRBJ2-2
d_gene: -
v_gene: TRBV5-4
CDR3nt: TGTGCCAGCAGCTTATATATGACAGGAGGCTTAGGCGGGGAGCTGTTTTTT
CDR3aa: CASSLYMTGGLGGELFF

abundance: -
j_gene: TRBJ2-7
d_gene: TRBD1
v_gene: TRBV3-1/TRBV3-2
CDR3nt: TGTGCCAGCAGCCAAGTGGGACAGGGGGTCGCGCAGTACTTC
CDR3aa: CASSQVGQGVAQYF

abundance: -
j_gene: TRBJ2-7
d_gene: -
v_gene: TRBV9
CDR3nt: TGTGCCAGCAGCGCCCAGACTAATTTTTACGGGCAGTACTTC
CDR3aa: CASSAQTNFYGQYF

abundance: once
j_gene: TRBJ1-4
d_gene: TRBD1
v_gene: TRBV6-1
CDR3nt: TGTGCCAGCAGTGAAGACAGGGGCCTCCCAGCTAATGAAAAACTGTTTTTT
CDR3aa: CASSEDRGLPANEKLFF

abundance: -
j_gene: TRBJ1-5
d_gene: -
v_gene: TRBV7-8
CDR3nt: TGTGCCAGCAGCTTAGACGCGGGTTCCGCTGACAATCAGCCCCAGCATTTT
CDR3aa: CASSLDAGSADNQPQHF

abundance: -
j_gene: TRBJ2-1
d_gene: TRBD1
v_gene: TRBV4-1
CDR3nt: TGCGCCAGCAGCCAAGATAATGCAGGGGGCTACGACAATGAGCAGTTCTTC
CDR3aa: CASSQDNAGGYDNEQFF

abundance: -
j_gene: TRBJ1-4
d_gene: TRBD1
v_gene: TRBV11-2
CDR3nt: TGTGCCAGCACCCTTAACAGGGGGCGCGGTGAAAAACTGTTTTTT
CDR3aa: CASTLNRGRGEKLFF

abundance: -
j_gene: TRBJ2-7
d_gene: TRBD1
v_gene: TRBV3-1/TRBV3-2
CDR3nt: TGTGCCAGCAGCCACTCGACAGGGACCTCCTACGAGCAGTACTTC
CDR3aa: CASSHSTGTSYEQYF

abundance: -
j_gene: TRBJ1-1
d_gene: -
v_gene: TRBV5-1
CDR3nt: TGCGCCAGCAGCTTGGACCTGGGAGTCACTGAAGCTTTCTTT
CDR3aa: CASSLDLGVTEAFF

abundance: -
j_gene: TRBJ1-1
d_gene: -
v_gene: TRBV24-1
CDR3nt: TGTGCCACCAGTGACAGGGGAAGTGAGTTGGCTTTCTTT
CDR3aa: CATSDRGSELAFF

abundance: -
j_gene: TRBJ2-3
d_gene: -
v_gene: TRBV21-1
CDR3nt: TGTGCCAGCAGCAAAATCATGAGGGGGAAACCTAGCACAGATACGCAGTATTTT
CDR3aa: CASSKIMRGKPSTDTQYF

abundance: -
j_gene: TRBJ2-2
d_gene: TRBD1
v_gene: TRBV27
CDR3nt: TGTGCCAGCAGTTCCCCCTTGACAGGGTTCACCGGGGAGCTGTTTTTT
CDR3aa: CASSSPLTGFTGELFF

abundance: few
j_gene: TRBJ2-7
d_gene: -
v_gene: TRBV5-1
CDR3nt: TGCGCCAGCAGCCCGGGGGGCGAAGTTGGAGACGAGCAGTACTTC
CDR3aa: CASSPGGEVGDEQYF

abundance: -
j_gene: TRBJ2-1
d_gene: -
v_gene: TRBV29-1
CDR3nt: TGCAGCGCCGGTGAGGGCAATGAGCAGTTCTTC
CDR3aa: CSAGEGNEQFF

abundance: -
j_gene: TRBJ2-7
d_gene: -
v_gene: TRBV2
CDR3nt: TGTGCCAGCAGCGCGGGACGGACCTACGAGCAGTACTTC
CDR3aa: CASSAGRTYEQYF

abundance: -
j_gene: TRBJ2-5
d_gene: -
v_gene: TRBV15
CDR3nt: TGTGCCACCAGCAGAGAATGGTCACTCCAAGAGACCCAGTACTTC
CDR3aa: CATSREWSLQETQYF

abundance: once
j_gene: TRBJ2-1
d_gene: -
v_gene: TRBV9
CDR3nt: TGTGCCAGCAGCGTAGAAATCCTGGGCGATGAGCAGTTCTTC
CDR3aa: CASSVEILGDEQFF

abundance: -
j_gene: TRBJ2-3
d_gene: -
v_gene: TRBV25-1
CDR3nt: TGTGCCAGCAGTGACAGGTGGGTCGTGACAACCAGCACAGATACGCAGTATTTT
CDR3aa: CASSDRWVVTTSTDTQYF

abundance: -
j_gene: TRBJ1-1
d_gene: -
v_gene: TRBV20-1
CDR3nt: TGCAGTGCTAGCGGGGGCACTGAAGCTTTCTTT
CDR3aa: CSASGGTEAFF

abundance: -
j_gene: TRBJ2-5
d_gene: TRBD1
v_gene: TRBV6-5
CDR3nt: TGTGCCAGCAGTTACCCGGGACAGGGGTTCCGAGAGACCCAGTACTTC
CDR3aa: CASSYPGQGFRETQYF

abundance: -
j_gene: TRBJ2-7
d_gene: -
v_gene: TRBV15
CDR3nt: TGTGCCACCAGCGTATCCGGGACTGCGCTACACGAGCAGTACTTC
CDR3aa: CATSVSGTALHEQYF

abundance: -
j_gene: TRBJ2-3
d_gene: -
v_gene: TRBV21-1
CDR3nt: TGTGCCAGCAGCGGCTACGGGACTAGCGGGTGGCAGTATTTT
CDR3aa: CASSGYGTSGWQYF

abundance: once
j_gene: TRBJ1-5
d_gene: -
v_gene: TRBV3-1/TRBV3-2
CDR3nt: TGTGCCAGCAGCCAATTGTTTTTCCCACTAAATCAGCCCCAGCATTTT
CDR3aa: CASSQLFFPLNQPQHF

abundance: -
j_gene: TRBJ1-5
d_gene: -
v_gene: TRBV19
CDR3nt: TGTGCCAGTAGTCGACTCTTAGGGGATCAGCCCCAGCATTTT
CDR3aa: CASSRLLGDQPQHF

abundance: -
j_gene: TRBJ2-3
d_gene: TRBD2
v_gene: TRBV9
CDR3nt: TGTGCCAGCAGCGAGAGGGGCGGGACTAGCGGAACTCTAAGCACAGATACGCAGTATTTT
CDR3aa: CASSERGGTSGTLSTDTQYF

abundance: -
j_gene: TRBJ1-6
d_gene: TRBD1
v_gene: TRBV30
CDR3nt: TGTGCCTGGAGACGGGACAGGGGCGGATCACCCCTCCACTTT
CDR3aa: CAWRRDRGGSPLHF

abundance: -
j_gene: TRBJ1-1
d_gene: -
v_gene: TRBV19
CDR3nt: TGTGCCAGTAGTATTTTCGGGGGGGCCACTGAAGCTTTCTTT
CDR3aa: CASSIFGGATEAFF

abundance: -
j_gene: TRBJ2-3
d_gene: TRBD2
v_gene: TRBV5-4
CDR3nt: TGTGCCAGCACCCAGGGACTAGCGTTGGTTGGGGATACGCAGTATTTT
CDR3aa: CASTQGLALVGDTQYF

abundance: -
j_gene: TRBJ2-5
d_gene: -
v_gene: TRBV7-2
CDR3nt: TGTGCCAGCAGCTTACAGGGGTGGGGACAAGAGACCCAGTACTTC
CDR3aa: CASSLQGWGQETQYF

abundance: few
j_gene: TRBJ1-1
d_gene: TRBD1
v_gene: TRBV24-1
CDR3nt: TGTGCCACCAGTGATTCGATGACAGGGCGGAAAAAATTAAGTGGTATGAACACTGAAGCTTTCTTT
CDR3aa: CATSDSMTGRKKLSGMNTEAFF

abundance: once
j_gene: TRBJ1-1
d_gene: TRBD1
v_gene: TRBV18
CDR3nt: TGTGCCAGCTCACCGTTGGGGACAGGGAAGAACACTGAAGCTTTCTTT
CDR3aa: CASSPLGTGKNTEAFF

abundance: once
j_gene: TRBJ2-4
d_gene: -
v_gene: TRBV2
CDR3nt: TGTGCCAGCAGTGAAGACAGCGGAGCCAAAAACATTCAGTACTTC
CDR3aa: CASSEDSGAKNIQYF

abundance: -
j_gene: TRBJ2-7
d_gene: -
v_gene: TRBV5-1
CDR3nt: TGCGCCAGCAGCTTCGCAGGCTACGAGCAGTACTTC
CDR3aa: CASSFAGYEQYF

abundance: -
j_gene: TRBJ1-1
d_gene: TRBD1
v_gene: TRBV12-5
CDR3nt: TGTGCTAGTGGTTTGGGACAGGGACCGACTGAAGCTTTCTTT
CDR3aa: CASGLGQGPTEAFF

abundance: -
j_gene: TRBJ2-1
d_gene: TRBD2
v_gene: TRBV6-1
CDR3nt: TGTGCCAGCAGTGGACTAGCGGGGGGGAAGAACAATGAGCAGTTCTTC
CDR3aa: CASSGLAGGKNNEQFF